This T cell receptor (beta chain) came from a study of regulatory T cells in long-lasting Graves disease. The V gene end was trimmed by 2 bases and the J gene end by 2 bases; junction bases not matched to a gene: 12. The CDR3 runs to 17 residues. Germline V CDR1 and CDR2: DFQATT, SNEGSKA (reference sequence). About this clonotype itself: Its specificity is unknown.

Both iRepertoire HTBI primers and Arm-PCR of CDR3 regions were used to build the TCR beta libraries. TCRdb called the multiplex PCR reads again in MiXCR, with one record for every CDR3 protein. The table includes 550,000 to 600,000 distinct CDR3 sequences, about 16% detected once. Study conclusions and caveats: Persistent cases favored TRBV28, TRBJ1-2 and TRBJ2-5. Thyroid tissue was not sampled; only peripheral blood was. Owing to a sample size that was small, accuracy may have been reduced.

Time point given: newly diagnosed GD, antithyroid drugs for less than 3 months. Scientists built the TCR library using RNA that was extracted from PBMCs. This sample also belongs to another study, concerning T cells in Graves' hyperthyroidism and ophthalmopathy.

This sequence originates from a man between 18 and 29 years old with Graves disease. The chain combines TRBV20-1 with TRBJ2-3, with 8 bases matching TRBD2. Sequencing used peripheral blood mononuclear cells (PBMCs), obtained at new diagnosis, from a patient treated with antithyroid drugs. The CDR3 nucleotides are TGCAGTGCTAGATCCCGGCGCGACGGGAGGGCCACAGATACGCAGTATTTT. This gives the protein CSARSRRDGRATDTQYF.